Shown below are 19 T cell receptor beta chains from a single sample sequenced in a study of T cell repertoires in cytomegalovirus infection. TCRdb reanalysed the reads using MiXCR and keeps one entry per CDR3 protein. This table has 200,000 to 250,000 distinct CDR3 sequences, 35% to 40% appearing once. No antigens are known for them. The sequencing here drew on CD8+ T cells from cultured PBMCs, taken from culture after CMV antigen stimulation. The receptors shown here come from a human donor in good health (CMV status not recorded). Some clones in this sample may be carry-over from other donors' samples.

The chain employs TRBV19 and TRBJ2-7; D not certain. The germline V gene has CDR1 LNHDA and CDR2 SQIVND (reference sequence). Trimming left V 5 bases short and J 6 bases short, with 8 bases between. The CDR3 has 11 amino acids. CDR3 region: CASSPGSEQYF. The CDR3 DNA follows: TGTGCCAGTAGTCCAGGCAGCGAGCAGTACTTC.

The V and J genes are TRBV10-3 and TRBJ1-1; D call uncertain. V was shortened by 3 bases and J by 1 base, with 6 bases between the two germline ends. Germline loops: CDR1 ENHRY, CDR2 SYGVKD. The CDR3 contains 13 residues. Here the CDR3 DNA reads TGTGCCATCAGTGAACAGAAGAACACTGAAGCTTTCTTT. Amino acids: CAISEQKNTEAFF.

This chain uses TRBV5-4 with TRBJ2-5, with TRBD1 matching over 8 bases. The trim removed 5 bases at V and 4 bases at J, leaving 4 bases unmatched. Germline V lookup: CDR1 SGHNT, CDR2 YYREEE (reference sequence). The CDR3 consists of 13 residues. Here the CDR3 reads CASRDRGGETQYF. CDR3 DNA: TGTGCCAGCAGAGACAGGGGTGGAGAGACCCAGTACTTC.

The chain is built from TRBV18 and TRBJ2-3; the D gene could be TRBD1 or TRBD2 (6 bases each). CDR1 is KGHSH and CDR2 is LQKENI in the germline V gene. V lost 3 bases to trimming and J lost 2 bases, with 18 bases between them. This CDR3 is 17 amino acids long. The CDR3 region has the DNA TGTGCCAGCTCACCCCCCGGTAGGGGGGCCCTCACAGATACGCAGTATTTT. It translates to CASSPPGRGALTDTQYF.

This clonotype was seen more than once but under ten times. The gene calls are TRBV7-6 and TRBJ2-1; 7 bases line up with TRBD2. The J segment lost 7 bases and the V segment lost 5 bases, leaving 11 bases of the junction unmatched. The CDR3 is 15 amino acids. From germline, CDR1 is SGHVS and CDR2 FNYEAQ. The CDR3 spells CASSPSGARGNEQFF. DNA for the CDR3: TGTGCCAGCAGCCCTAGCGGAGCGCGTGGGAATGAGCAGTTCTTC.

The chain carries TRBV7-4 and TRBJ2-5, with D perhaps matching TRBD2 (6 bases). Germline lookup yields CDR1 SGHVT and CDR2 SQSDAQ. The CDR3 length is 14 residues. V was pared by 1 base and J by 1 base, with 7 bases between. Here the CDR3 DNA reads TGTGCCAGCAGCTTAGTGACTAGCCAAGAGACCCAGTACTTC. It yields the protein CASSLVTSQETQYF.

The chain recombines TRBV7-2 with TRBJ2-1; 13 nucleotides line up with TRBD2. Looked up from germline, CDR1 is SGHTA and CDR2 is FQGNSA. The trim removed 8 bases at V and 2 bases at J, leaving 12 bases unmatched. This CDR3 is built from 18 residues. The CDR3: CASSRTSGGRGPYNEQFF. The CDR3 DNA reads as TGTGCCAGCTCGCGGACTAGCGGGGGAAGGGGTCCCTACAATGAGCAGTTCTTC.

This clonotype was seen only a few times. The V and J genes are TRBV11-2 and TRBJ1-4; D gene ambiguous. CDR3 size: 15 residues. Per the germline V gene, CDR1 is SGHAT and CDR2 is FQNNGV. The V gene lost 5 bases and the J gene lost 6 bases, with 16 bases spanning the gap. CDR3 region: CASSLQRVPDEKLFF. CDR3 sequence (DNA): TGTGCCAGCAGCCTTCAGAGGGTGCCGGATGAAAAACTGTTTTTT.

This clonotype was recorded a few times. The junction departs from germline at one end; a sequencing error may be responsible. The chain couples TRBV4-1 to TRBJ1-2, with D possibly matching TRBD1 (5 bases). In germline, CDR1 is MGHRA, CDR2 YSYEKL. The CDR3 has 16 residues. CDR3: CASSQPWEGLNYGYTF. The CDR3 nucleotides are TGTGCCAGCAGCCAACCCTGGGAGGGGCTTAACTATGGCTACACCTTC.

The V and J genes are TRBV15 and TRBJ2-5; the D gene is possibly TRBD1 (5 bases). Trimming pared 0 bases from V and 0 bases from J, leaving 8 bases between. The CDR3 loop spans 15 amino acids. The V gene's germline CDR1 is LNHNV and CDR2 YYDKDF (reference sequence). The chain's CDR3 is CATSRETAYQETQYF. CDR3 DNA sequence: TGTGCCACCAGCAGAGAGACAGCTTACCAAGAGACCCAGTACTTC. Complete variable domain (other parts from reference TRBV15 and TRBJ2-5): DAMVIQNPRYQVTQFGKPVTLSCSQTLNHNVMYWYQQKSSQAPKLLFHYYDKDFNNEADTPDNFQSRRPNTSFCFLDIRSPGLGDTAMYLCATSRETAYQETQYFGPGTRLLVL.

The J gene is TRBJ2-1, the V gene TRBV9; the D call may be TRBD1 or TRBD2 (6 bases each). The CDR3 spans 14 residues. V was shortened by 0 bases and J by 9 bases, with 13 bases between the two germline ends. Germline-derived CDR1 and CDR2 are SGDLS and YYNGEE. CDR3 loop: CASSVGGASGEQFF. The CDR3 DNA sequence: TGTGCCAGCAGCGTAGGGGGGGCGAGCGGTGAGCAGTTCTTC.

The gene calls are TRBV29-1 and TRBJ2-3; 11 nucleotides align to TRBD2. The germline CDR1 and CDR2 sequences are SQVTM and ANQGSEA. V lost 4 bases, J lost 6 bases, and 9 bases stayed unmatched. The CDR3 extends over 15 amino acids. The CDR3 bases are TGCAGCGTTGGCCTGGGACTAGCGGTACGCGATACGCAGTATTTT. This sequence encodes CSVGLGLAVRDTQYF.

The chain employs TRBV29-1 and TRBJ2-7, with a weak D call TRBD1 (6 bases). Trimming stripped 5 bases from V and 5 bases from J, with 19 bases between. Germline CDR1 SQVTM, CDR2 ANQGSEA. The CDR3 loop spans 14 amino acids. The CDR3 sequence: CSVIWGQARDEQYF. As DNA, the CDR3 is TGCAGCGTTATATGGGGGCAGGCGAGGGACGAGCAGTACTTC.

This chain uses TRBV19 with TRBJ2-3, with D tentatively TRBD2 (6 bases). Trimming took 7 bases from V and 2 from J, leaving 16 bases between them. CDR1 and CDR2 from the germline V gene are LNHDA and SQIVND (reference sequence). The CDR3 totals 15 residues. The chain's CDR3 is CASTPSARPTDTQYF. CDR3 sequence (DNA): TGTGCCAGTACGCCTAGCGCTCGACCCACAGATACGCAGTATTTT. The complete variable domain, with remaining parts taken from reference TRBV19 and TRBJ2-3, reads DGGITQSPKYLFRKEGQNVTLSCEQNLNHDAMYWYRQDPGQGLRLIYYSQIVNDFQKGDIAEGYSVSREKKESFPLTVTSAQKNPTAFYLCASTPSARPTDTQYFGPGTRLTVL.

V and J are TRBV7-9 and TRBJ1-1, with no clear D. Germline-derived CDR1 and CDR2 are SEHNR and FQNEAQ (reference sequence). The CDR3 has 12 amino acids. Trimming pared 7 bases from V and 2 bases from J, leaving 8 bases between. CDR3 in DNA: TGTGCCAGCAACTCATTTAACACTGAAGCTTTCTTT. Encoded protein: CASNSFNTEAFF.

The chain employs TRBV7-8 and TRBJ2-7; TRBD1 or TRBD2 may be the D gene (5 bases each). This CDR3 is built from 12 residues. Germline assignment: CDR1 SGHVS and CDR2 FQNEAQ. V dropped 8 bases and J dropped 5 bases, with 13 bases sitting between them. The CDR3 loop reads CASPGPWNEQYF. The DNA for the CDR3 is TGTGCCAGCCCGGGGCCATGGAACGAGCAGTACTTC.

The chain uses TRBV12-3 or TRBV12-4 and TRBJ2-7, with a tentative D call TRBD2 (5 bases). V lost 6 bases to trimming and J lost 3 bases, with 12 bases between them. The CDR3 runs to 13 residues. The DNA of the CDR3 is TGTGCCAGCAGAAAGCCAGCGGACTACGAGCAGTACTTC. Protein product: CASRKPADYEQYF.

V usage is TRBV20-1 and J usage is TRBJ2-1; 10 positions agree with TRBD1. V shed 3 bases and J 5 bases; nucleotides not matched to a gene: 10. CDR1 and CDR2 (germline): DFQATT, SNEGSKA (reference sequence). The CDR3 runs to 16 residues. This CDR3 is CSASMGGTGANNEQFF. Here the CDR3 DNA reads TGCAGTGCTAGTATGGGTGGGACAGGGGCTAACAATGAGCAGTTCTTC.

This clonotype was seen a few times. The chain recombines TRBV7-6 with TRBJ1-3, with D possibly being TRBD1 (6 bases). Trimming left V 5 bases short and J 0 bases short, with 20 bases between. Germline V gene data show CDR1 as SGHVS and CDR2 as FNYEAQ. The CDR3 extends over 18 amino acids. The CDR3 sequence: CASSGGGRERYSGNTIYF. The CDR3 DNA is TGTGCCAGCAGCGGAGGGGGTCGGGAGAGGTACTCTGGAAACACCATATATTTT.